This is a list of T cell receptor beta chains from one sample in a study of T cells in Graves' hyperthyroidism and ophthalmopathy. One entry per CDR3 protein, called by TCRdb with MiXCR from the multiplex PCR reads. Among hundreds of thousands of distinct CDR3 sequences listed, roughly 15% were seen once. The sample consisted of blood. The receptors stem from a man aged 18 to 30 with Graves' ophthalmopathy. The CDR3 runs from the conserved cysteine through the conserved F or W. The order of the fields is V gene, J gene, D gene, clone size, CDR3 length, CDR3 DNA, CDR3 protein. A D gene is named only where the DNA matches it firmly. Part of the rows lack a size; the others show once, few, many or a class for expanded clones.

TRBV3-1,TRBJ1-5,NA,many,14,TGTGCCAGCAGCCAAGATGGGTGGGGTCAGCCCCAGCATTTT,CASSQDGWGQPQHF
TRBV15,TRBJ2-7,TRBD2,many,16,TGTGCCACCAGCAGAGATTGGAGCGGGAGATCCCACGAGCAGTACTTC,CATSRDWSGRSHEQYF
TRBV27,TRBJ2-1,TRBD2,many,14,TGTGCCAGTCGAGCGGGAGAGTGGGTCAATGAGCAGTTCTTC,CASRAGEWVNEQFF
TRBV10-1,TRBJ1-1,TRBD1,many,15,TGCGCCAGCAGCTCGAGGGGACAGCTCAACACTGAAGCTTTCTTT,CASSSRGQLNTEAFF
TRBV3-1,TRBJ2-2,TRBD2,many,15,TGTGCCAGCAGCCAAGAGACTAGCGGGGGGATGGAGCTGTTTTTT,CASSQETSGGMELFF
TRBV7-3,TRBJ2-1,NA,few,16,TGTGCCAGCAGCTTAACCCCTAGCAGGAGCTACAATGAGCAGTTCTTC,CASSLTPSRSYNEQFF
TRBV10-1,TRBJ2-1,TRBD1,few,15,TGCGCCAGCAGTGAGATAGGGACAGGGGGCAATGAGCAGTTCTTC,CASSEIGTGGNEQFF
TRBV2,TRBJ1-2,NA,many,13,TGTGCCAGCATGTCCCTTGATAACTATGGCTACACCTTC,CASMSLDNYGYTF
TRBV6-5,TRBJ2-7,TRBD1,NA,14,TGTGCCAGCAGTTACTTTGGACAGGGCTACGAGCAGTACTTC,CASSYFGQGYEQYF
TRBV4-2,TRBJ2-7,NA,NA,16,TGTGCCAGCAGCTTCACGGGACACCCGTCATCCTACGAGCAGTACTTC,CASSFTGHPSSYEQYF
TRBV6-1,TRBJ2-7,TRBD2,NA,14,TGTGCCAGCAGCCCCGGGACTAGCCTACTCGAGCAGTACTTC,CASSPGTSLLEQYF
TRBV25-1,TRBJ2-7,NA,many,16,TGTGCCAGCAGTGAATATAGCCTAGGATTAGCAGACGAGCAGTACTTC,CASSEYSLGLADEQYF
TRBV6-6,TRBJ2-7,TRBD2,many,16,TGTGCCAGCAGTTACCCAACGACTAGCGGGGCCTACGAGCAGTACTTC,CASSYPTTSGAYEQYF
TRBV7-9,TRBJ2-1,NA,many,14,TGTGCCAGCAGCTTAGAAGGGGAATACAATGAGCAGTTCTTC,CASSLEGEYNEQFF
TRBV2,TRBJ2-3,NA,many,13,TGTGCCAGCAGTGAGCGGTACACAGATACGCAGTATTTT,CASSERYTDTQYF
TRBV5-1,TRBJ2-3,NA,NA,20,TGCGCCAGCAGCCTTCCAGACAGGTTTGGAGGTACGATTGGCACAGATACGCAGTATTTT,CASSLPDRFGGTIGTDTQYF
TRBV7-2,TRBJ1-4,TRBD1,NA,13,TGTGCCAGCAGCTCGGACAGGGCCCAAAAACTGTTTTTT,CASSSDRAQKLFF
TRBV6-5,TRBJ1-2,NA,many,15,TGTGCCAGCAGTTACTCGAGAGGGAGTGCCGCTGGCTACACCTTC,CASSYSRGSAAGYTF
TRBV6-5,TRBJ2-5,NA,many,14,TGTGCCAGCAGTTACTCCTCGGGATGGGAGACCCAGTACTTC,CASSYSSGWETQYF
TRBV20-1,TRBJ2-7,NA,many,13,TGCAGTGCTAGAGTTCCAGGGCTGGGCGAGCAGTACTTC,CSARVPGLGEQYF
TRBV5-6,TRBJ2-7,NA,many,16,TGTGCCAGCGCACCTATGAGGGCTTCCGTGGTCTACGAGCAGTACTTC,CASAPMRASVVYEQYF
TRBV7-6,TRBJ2-3,TRBD2,few,16,TGTGCCAGCAGCTCGACTAGCGGGAGGGCCTCGGATACGCAGTATTTT,CASSSTSGRASDTQYF
TRBV11-3,TRBJ2-2,NA,many,16,TGTGCCAGCAGCTTATTTGGTAGCCTTAACACCGGGGAGCTGTTTTTT,CASSLFGSLNTGELFF
TRBV11-2,TRBJ2-1,NA,many,14,TGTGCCAGCAGCTTAGGTGCCACGGTCAATGAGCAGTTCTTC,CASSLGATVNEQFF
TRBV28,TRBJ1-1,NA,NA,15,TGTGCCAGCAGTTTTAACCCCCGGGGGTACACTGAAGCTTTCTTT,CASSFNPRGYTEAFF
TRBV18,TRBJ2-3,TRBD1,many,15,TGTGCCAGCTCGCCTACAGGGGGGAGCACAGATACGCAGTATTTT,CASSPTGGSTDTQYF
TRBV7-9,TRBJ2-5,TRBD1,many,15,TGTGCCAGCAGCTTACGACAGGGGAATGGGGAGACCCAGTACTTC,CASSLRQGNGETQYF
TRBV5-1,TRBJ2-1,NA,many,13,TGCGCCAGCAGCTTGGCCCAGGGTGCTGAGCAGTTCTTC,CASSLAQGAEQFF
TRBV28,TRBJ1-1,NA,many,15,TGTGCCAGCAGTTCCCGACTCGGGTCCAACACTGAAGCTTTCTTT,CASSSRLGSNTEAFF
TRBV7-3,TRBJ2-5,NA,few,15,TGTGCCAGCAGCTTATTAGCGGCATTGGGAGAGACCCAGTACTTC,CASSLLAALGETQYF
TRBV2,TRBJ2-1,TRBD2,many,15,TGTGCCAGCAGTCAACTAGCGGGGGGGCATAGTGAGCAGTTCTTC,CASSQLAGGHSEQFF
TRBV9,TRBJ2-7,NA,many,14,TGTGCCAGCAGCGCCACTGACTCGCCCTACGAGCAGTACTTC,CASSATDSPYEQYF
TRBV7-9,TRBJ2-5,TRBD2,many,15,TGTGCCAGCAGTCCCACTAGCGGGAGGAGAGAGACCCAGTACTTC,CASSPTSGRRETQYF
TRBV25-1,TRBJ1-6,NA,NA,18,TGTGCCAGCAGTGATGCCAGGGGCCCTCTACCCTATAATTCACCCCTCCACTTT,CASSDARGPLPYNSPLHF
TRBV7-9,TRBJ2-7,NA,many,12,TGTGCCAGCAGCTCGTCGCGCTACGAGCAGTACTTC,CASSSSRYEQYF
TRBV5-1,TRBJ1-4,NA,NA,15,TGCGCCAGCAGTGGAGACGGGACAACCTATGAAAAACTGTTTTTT,CASSGDGTTYEKLFF
TRBV5-6,TRBJ2-1,TRBD2,NA,15,TGTGCCAGCAGCCCGGGACTAGCGGGGGACCTGGGGCAGTTCTTC,CASSPGLAGDLGQFF
TRBV6-1,TRBJ2-2,NA,NA,13,TGTGCCAGCAGTGAGGGGGAGTCCGGGGAGCTGTTTTTT,CASSEGESGELFF
TRBV14,TRBJ1-1,NA,NA,17,TGTGCCAGCAGCCAAGGGATGCATTTAAGGGTCAACACTGAAGCTTTCTTT,CASSQGMHLRVNTEAFF
TRBV12-3/TRBV12-4,TRBJ2-3,NA,many,14,TGTGCCAGCAGTTCGGCAAGAGGGGCAGATACGCAGTATTTT,CASSSARGADTQYF
TRBV2,TRBJ2-4,TRBD1,few,16,TGTGCCAGCAGTGACAGGACAGGGGGCGCGAAAAACATTCAGTACTTC,CASSDRTGGAKNIQYF